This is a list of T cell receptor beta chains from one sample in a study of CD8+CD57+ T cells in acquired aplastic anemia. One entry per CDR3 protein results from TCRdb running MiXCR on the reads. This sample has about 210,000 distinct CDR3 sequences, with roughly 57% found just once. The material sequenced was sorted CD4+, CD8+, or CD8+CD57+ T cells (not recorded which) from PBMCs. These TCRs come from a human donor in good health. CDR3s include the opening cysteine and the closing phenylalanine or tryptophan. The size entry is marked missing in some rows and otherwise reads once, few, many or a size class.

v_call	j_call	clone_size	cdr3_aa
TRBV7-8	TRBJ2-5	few	CASSPHRAQETQYF
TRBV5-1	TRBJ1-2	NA	CASRVQVTNYGYTF
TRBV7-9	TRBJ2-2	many	CASSFREVGELFF
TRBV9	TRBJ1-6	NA	CASSAAGARYNSPLHF
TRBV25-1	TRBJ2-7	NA	CASRSGGPIYEQYF
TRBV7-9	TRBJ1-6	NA	CASSFAGVLHF
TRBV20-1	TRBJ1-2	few	CSARVSGQPRDSLYGYTF
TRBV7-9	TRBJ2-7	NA	CASSRGLVGETGQYF
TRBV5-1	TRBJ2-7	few	CASRTEATTGEQYF
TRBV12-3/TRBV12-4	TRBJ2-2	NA	CASSGARENTGELFF
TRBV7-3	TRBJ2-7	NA	CASSLYGSDEQYF
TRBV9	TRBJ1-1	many	CASSVIVRGVNTEAFF
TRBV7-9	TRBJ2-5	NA	CASRSYTTDEQYF
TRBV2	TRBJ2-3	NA	CASSKLAGKFTDTQYF
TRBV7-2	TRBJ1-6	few	CASSYVVGLTSPLHF
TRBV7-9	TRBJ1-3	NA	CASSFGEDTIYF
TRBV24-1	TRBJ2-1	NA	CATSDTRPYNEQFF
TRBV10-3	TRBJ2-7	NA	CAISPLSGQSSYEQYF
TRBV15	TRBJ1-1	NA	CATSPPKGSTEAFF
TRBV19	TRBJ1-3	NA	CASSAQGSGNTIYF
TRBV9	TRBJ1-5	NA	CASSVEPAQPQHF
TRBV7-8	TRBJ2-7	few	CASSLAPATYEQYF
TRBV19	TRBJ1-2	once	CASSIVFIQNYGYTF
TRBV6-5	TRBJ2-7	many	CASSYGHTGQVVYEQYF
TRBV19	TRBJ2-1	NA	CASSQGPNEQFF
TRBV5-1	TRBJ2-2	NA	CASSFPKLSRRLAGLNTGELFF
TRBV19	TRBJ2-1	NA	CASSMGLAGGAVSYNEQFF
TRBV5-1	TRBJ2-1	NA	CASSSDSYSYNEQFF
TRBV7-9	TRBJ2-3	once	CASSLLGRASGGADTQYF
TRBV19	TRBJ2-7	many	CATRQPSSYEQYF
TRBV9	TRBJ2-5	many	CASSPDQLAQETQYF
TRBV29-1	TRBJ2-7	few	CSVGRGSPAGYEQYF
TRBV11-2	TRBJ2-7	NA	CASSLTTGTEQYF
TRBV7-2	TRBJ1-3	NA	CASSSYSTSTGNTIYF
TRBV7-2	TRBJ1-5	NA	CASSLSGAQPQHF
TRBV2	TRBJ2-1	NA	CASSGLAGVGEQFF
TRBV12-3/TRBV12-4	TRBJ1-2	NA	CASRLWDRDSYGYTF
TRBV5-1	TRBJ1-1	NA	CASSLEGSGTEAFF
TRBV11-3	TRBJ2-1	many	CASSSGASGSSYNEQFF
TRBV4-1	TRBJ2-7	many	CASSLTSGETYEQYF
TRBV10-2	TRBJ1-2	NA	CASSPEGDTVTF
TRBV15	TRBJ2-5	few	CATSADTGTVEETQYF
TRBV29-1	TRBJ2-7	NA	CSASSLGGLEQYF
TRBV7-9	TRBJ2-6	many	CASSGTVGANVLTF
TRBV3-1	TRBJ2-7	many	CASSPFGVDSYEQYF
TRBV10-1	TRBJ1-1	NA	CASSATWDTEAFF
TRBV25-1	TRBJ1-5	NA	CASALYNRTGLNGNQPQHF
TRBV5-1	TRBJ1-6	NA	CASRTGLAGADSPLHF
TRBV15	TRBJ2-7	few	CATSRNDRGHEQYF
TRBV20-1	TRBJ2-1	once	CSARIRREGPNEQFF
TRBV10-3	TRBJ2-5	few	CAISPGQRPEETQYF
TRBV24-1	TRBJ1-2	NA	CATVREGGAYGYTF
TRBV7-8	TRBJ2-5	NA	CASSLGEATQYF
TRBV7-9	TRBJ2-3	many	CASSAPLAGGPDTQYF
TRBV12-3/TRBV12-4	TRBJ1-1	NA	CASSSGGVAFEAFF
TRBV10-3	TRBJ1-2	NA	CAISEGQGVYGYTF